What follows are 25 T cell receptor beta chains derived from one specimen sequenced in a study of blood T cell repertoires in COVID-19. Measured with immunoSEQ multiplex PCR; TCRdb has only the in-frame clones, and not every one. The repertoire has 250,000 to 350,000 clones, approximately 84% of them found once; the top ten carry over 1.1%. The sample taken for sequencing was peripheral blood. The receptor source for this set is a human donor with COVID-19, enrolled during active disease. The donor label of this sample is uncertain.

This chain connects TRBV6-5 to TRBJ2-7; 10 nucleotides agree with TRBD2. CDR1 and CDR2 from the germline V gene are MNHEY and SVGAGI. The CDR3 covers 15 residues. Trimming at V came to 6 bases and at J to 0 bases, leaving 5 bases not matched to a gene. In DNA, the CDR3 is TGTGCCAGCAGGAACTTAGCGGGAGGCTCCTACGAGCAGTACTTC. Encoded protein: CASRNLAGGSYEQYF.

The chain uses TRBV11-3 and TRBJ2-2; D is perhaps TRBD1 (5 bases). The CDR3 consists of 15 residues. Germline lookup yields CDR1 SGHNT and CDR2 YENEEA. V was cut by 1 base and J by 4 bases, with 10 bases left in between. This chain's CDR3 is CASSLAGPSTGELFF. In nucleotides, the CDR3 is TGTGCCAGCAGCTTAGCAGGGCCAAGCACCGGGGAGCTGTTTTTT.

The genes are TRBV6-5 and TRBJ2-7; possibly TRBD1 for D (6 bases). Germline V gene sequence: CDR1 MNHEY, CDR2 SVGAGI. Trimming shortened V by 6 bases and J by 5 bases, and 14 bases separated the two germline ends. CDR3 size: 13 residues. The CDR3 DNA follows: TGTGCCAGCAGGCGGCAGGGGAGAAACGAGCAGTACTTC. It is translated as CASRRQGRNEQYF.

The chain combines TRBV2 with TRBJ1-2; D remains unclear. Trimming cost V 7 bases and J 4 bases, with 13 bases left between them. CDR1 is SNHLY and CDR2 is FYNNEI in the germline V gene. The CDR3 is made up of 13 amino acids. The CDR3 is CASKPGDSYGYTF. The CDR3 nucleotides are TGTGCCAGCAAACCAGGTGATTCCTATGGCTACACCTTC. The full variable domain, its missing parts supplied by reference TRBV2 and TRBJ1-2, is EPEVTQTPSHQVTQMGQEVILRCVPISNHLYFYWYRQILGQKVEFLVSFYNNEISEKSEIFDDQFSVERPDGSNFTLKIRSTKLEDSAMYFCASKPGDSYGYTFGSGTRLTVV.

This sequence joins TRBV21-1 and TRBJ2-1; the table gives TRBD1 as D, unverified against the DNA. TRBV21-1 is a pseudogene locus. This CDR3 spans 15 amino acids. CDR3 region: CASLNRDRGLNEQFF. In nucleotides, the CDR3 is TGTGCCAGCCTCAACCGGGACAGGGGGCTTAATGAGCAGTTCTTC.

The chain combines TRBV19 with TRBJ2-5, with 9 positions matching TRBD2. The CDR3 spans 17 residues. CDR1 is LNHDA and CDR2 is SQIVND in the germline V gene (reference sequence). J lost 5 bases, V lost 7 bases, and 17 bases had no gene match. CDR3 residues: CASTEKAGGPQIETQYF. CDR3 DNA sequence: TGTGCCAGTACGGAGAAGGCGGGAGGGCCGCAAATTGAGACCCAGTACTTC.

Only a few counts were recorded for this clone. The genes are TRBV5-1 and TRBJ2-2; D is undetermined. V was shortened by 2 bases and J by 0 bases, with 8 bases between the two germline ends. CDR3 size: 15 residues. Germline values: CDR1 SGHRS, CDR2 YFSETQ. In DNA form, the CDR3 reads TGCGCCAGCAGCTTCTCCAGGTCGAACACCGGGGAGCTGTTTTTT. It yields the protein CASSFSRSNTGELFF. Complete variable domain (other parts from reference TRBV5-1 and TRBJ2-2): KAGVTQTPRYLIKTRGQQVTLSCSPISGHRSVSWYQQTPGQGLQFLFEYFSETQRNKGNFPGRFSGRQFSNSRSEMNVSTLELGDSALYLCASSFSRSNTGELFFGEGSRLTVL.

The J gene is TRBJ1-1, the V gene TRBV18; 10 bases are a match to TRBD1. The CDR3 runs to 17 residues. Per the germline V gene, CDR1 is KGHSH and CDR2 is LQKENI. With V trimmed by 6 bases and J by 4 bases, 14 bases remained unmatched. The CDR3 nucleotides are TGTGCCAGCTCCCCCCGGGACAGGGGAAAGGGGTCCACTGAAGCTTTCTTT. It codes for CASSPRDRGKGSTEAFF.

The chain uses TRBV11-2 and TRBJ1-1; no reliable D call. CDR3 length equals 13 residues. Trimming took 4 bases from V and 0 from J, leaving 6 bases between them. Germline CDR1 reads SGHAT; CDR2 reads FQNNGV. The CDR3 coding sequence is TGTGCCAGCAGCTGGAGGTTGAACACTGAAGCTTTCTTT. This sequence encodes CASSWRLNTEAFF.

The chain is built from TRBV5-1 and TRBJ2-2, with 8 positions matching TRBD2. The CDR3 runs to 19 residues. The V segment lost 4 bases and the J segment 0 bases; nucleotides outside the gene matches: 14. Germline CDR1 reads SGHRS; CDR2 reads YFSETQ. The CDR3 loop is CASSTYRLASAANTGELFF. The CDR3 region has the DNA TGCGCCAGCAGCACCTACCGACTAGCGAGCGCCGCGAACACCGGGGAGCTGTTTTTT.

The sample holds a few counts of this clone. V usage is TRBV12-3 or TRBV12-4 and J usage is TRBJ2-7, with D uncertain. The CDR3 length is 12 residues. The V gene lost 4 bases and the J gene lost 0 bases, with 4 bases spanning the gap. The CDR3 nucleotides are TGTGCCAGCAGTTCCATCTCCTACGAGCAGTACTTC. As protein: CASSSISYEQYF.

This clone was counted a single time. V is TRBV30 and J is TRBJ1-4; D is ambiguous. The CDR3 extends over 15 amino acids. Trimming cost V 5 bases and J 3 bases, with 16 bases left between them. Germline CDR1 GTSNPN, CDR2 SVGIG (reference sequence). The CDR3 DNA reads TGTGCCTGGGCCGCCCCCGGGTACTCTAATGAAAAACTGTTTTTT. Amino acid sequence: CAWAAPGYSNEKLFF.

CDR3 sequence reads: CASSVVGDGGAQYF. The CDR3 DNA is TGTGCCAGCAGCGTAGTAGGCGATGGAGGGGCCCAGTACTTC. The rearrangement joins TRBV9 to TRBJ2-5; tentatively, D is TRBD2 (6 bases). V lost 0 bases and J 9 bases, leaving 15 bases between the germline ends. Germline-derived CDR1 and CDR2 are SGDLS and YYNGEE. This CDR3 has 14 residues.

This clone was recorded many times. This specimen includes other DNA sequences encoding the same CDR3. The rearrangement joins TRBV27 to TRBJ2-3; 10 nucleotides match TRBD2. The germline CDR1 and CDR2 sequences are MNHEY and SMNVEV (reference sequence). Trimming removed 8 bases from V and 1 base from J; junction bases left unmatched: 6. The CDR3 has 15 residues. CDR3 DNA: TGTGCCAGCTCAATCGGGACTAGCGGCACAGATACGCAGTATTTT. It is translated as CASSIGTSGTDTQYF.

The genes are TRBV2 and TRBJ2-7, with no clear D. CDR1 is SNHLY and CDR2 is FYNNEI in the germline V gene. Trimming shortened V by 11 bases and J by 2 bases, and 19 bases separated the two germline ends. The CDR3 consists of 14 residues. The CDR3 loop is CAGRPITTAYEQYF. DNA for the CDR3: TGTGCCGGAAGACCAATAACTACGGCCTACGAGCAGTACTTC.

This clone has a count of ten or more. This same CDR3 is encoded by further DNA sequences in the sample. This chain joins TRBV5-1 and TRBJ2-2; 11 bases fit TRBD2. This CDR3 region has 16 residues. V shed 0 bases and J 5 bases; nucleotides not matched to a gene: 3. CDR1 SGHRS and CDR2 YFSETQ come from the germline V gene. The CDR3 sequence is CASSLELAGGTGELFF. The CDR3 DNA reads TGCGCCAGCAGCTTGGAGCTAGCGGGAGGAACCGGGGAGCTGTTTTTT.

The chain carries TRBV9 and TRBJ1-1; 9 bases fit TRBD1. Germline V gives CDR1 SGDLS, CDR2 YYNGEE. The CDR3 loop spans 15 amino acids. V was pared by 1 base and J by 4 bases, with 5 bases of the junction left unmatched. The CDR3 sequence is CASSVTGTGTTEAFF. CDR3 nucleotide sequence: TGTGCCAGCAGCGTAACCGGGACAGGGACCACTGAAGCTTTCTTT.

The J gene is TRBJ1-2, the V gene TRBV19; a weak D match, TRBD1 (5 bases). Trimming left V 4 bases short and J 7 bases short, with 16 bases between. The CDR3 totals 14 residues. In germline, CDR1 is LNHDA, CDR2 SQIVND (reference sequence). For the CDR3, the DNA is TGTGCCAGTAGTACGACAGCTCTGGCAGGTGGCTACACCTTC. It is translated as CASSTTALAGGYTF.

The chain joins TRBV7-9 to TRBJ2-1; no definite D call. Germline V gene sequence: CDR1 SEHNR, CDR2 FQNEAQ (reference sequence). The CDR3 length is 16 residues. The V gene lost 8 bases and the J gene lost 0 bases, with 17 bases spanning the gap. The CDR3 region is CASRLDGPSSYNEQFF. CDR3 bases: TGTGCCAGCCGCCTAGATGGGCCAAGCTCCTACAATGAGCAGTTCTTC.

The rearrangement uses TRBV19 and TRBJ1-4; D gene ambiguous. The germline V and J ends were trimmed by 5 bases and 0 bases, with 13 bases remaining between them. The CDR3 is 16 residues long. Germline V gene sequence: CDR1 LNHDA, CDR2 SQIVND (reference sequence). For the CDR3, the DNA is TGTGCCAGTAGTTCATCCGGGTCCGCAACTAATGAAAAACTGTTTTTT. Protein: CASSSSGSATNEKLFF.

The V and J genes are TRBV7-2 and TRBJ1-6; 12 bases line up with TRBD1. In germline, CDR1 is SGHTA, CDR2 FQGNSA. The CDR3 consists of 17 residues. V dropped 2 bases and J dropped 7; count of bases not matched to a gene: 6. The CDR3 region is CASSLRGQGARNSPLHF. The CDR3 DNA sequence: TGTGCCAGCAGCTTAAGGGGACAGGGGGCGAGGAATTCACCCCTCCACTTT.

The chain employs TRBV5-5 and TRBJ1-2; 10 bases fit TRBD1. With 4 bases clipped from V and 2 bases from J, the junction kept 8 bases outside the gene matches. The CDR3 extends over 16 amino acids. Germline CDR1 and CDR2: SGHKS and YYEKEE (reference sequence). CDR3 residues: CASSPTGGTQNYGYTF. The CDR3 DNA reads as TGTGCCAGCAGCCCGACAGGGGGCACCCAGAACTATGGCTACACCTTC.

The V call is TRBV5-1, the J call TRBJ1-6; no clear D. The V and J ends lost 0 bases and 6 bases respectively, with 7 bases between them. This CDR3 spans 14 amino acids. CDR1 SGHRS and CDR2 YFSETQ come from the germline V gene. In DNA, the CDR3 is TGCGCCAGCAGCTTGGTAGAAAGTAATTCACCCCTCCACTTT. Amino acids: CASSLVESNSPLHF.

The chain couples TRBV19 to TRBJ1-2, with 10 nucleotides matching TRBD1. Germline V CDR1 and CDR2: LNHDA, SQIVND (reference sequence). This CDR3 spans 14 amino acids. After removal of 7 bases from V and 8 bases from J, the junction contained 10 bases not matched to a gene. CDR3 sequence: CASTPGQGTGGYTF. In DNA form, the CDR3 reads TGTGCCAGTACCCCGGGACAGGGGACCGGCGGCTACACCTTC.

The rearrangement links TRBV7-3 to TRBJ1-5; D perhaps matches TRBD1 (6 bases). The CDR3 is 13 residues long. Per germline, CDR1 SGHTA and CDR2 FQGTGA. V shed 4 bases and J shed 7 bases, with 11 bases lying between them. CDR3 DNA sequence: TGTGCCAGCAGCTCCCGAGGGGGACAGCCCCAGCATTTT. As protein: CASSSRGGQPQHF.